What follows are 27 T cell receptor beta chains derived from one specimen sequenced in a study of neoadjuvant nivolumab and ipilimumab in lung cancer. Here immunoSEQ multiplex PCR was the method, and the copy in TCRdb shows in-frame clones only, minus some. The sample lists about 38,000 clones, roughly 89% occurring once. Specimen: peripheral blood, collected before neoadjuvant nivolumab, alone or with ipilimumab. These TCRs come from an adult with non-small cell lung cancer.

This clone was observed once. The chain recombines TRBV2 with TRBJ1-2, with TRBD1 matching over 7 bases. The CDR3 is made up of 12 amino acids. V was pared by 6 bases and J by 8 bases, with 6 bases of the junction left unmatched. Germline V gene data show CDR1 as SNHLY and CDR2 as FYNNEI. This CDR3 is CASRTGRRGYTF. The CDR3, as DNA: TGTGCCAGCAGGACAGGGCGGCGAGGCTACACCTTC.

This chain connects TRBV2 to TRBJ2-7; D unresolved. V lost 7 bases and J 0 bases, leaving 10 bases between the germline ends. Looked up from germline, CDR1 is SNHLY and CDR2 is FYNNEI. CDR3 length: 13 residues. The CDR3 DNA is TGTGCCAGCACTATGGTCAGCTCCTACGAGCAGTACTTC. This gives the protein CASTMVSSYEQYF.

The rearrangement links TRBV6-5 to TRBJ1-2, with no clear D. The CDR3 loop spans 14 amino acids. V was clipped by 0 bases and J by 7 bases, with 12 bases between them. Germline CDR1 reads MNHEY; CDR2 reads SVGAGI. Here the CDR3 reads CASSYSIEPGGYTF. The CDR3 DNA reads TGTGCCAGCAGTTACTCGATAGAGCCAGGTGGCTACACCTTC.

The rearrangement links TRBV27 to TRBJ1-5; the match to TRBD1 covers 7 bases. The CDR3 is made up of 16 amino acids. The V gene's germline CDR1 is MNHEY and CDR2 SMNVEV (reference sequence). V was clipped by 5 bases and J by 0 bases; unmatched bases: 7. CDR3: CASSLGTASSNQPQHF. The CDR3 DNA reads TGTGCCAGCAGTCTCGGGACAGCTTCTAGCAATCAGCCCCAGCATTTT.

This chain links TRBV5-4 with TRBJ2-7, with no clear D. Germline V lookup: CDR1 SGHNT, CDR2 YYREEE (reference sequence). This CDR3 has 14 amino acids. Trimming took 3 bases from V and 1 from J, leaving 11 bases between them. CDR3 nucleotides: TGTGCCAGCAGCTCTGACCCATTTTCCTACGAGCAGTACTTC. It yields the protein CASSSDPFSYEQYF. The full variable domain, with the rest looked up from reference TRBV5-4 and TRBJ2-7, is ETGVTQSPTHLIKTRGQQVTLRCSSQSGHNTVSWYQQALGQGPQFIFQYYREEENGRGNFPPRFSGLQFPNYSSELNVNALELDDSALYLCASSSDPFSYEQYFGPGTRLTVT.

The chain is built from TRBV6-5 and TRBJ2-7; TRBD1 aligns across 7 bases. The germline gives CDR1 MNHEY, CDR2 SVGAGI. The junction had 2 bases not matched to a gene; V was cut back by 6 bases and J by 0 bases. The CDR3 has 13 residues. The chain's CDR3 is CASRRQGSYEQYF. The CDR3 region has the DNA TGTGCCAGCAGACGACAGGGCTCCTACGAGCAGTACTTC.

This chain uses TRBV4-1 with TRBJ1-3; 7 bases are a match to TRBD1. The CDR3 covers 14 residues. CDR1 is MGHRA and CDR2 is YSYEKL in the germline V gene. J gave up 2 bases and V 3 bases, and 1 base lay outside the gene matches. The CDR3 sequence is CASSQGTAGNTIYF. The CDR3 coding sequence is TGCGCCAGCAGCCAGGGGACAGCTGGAAACACCATATATTTT.

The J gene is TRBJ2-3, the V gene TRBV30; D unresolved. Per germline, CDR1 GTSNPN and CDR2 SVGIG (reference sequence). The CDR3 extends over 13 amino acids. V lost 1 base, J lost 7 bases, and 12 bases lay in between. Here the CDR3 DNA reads TGTGCCTGGAGTGCGGGTGGGCGGAATACGCAGTATTTT. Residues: CAWSAGGRNTQYF.

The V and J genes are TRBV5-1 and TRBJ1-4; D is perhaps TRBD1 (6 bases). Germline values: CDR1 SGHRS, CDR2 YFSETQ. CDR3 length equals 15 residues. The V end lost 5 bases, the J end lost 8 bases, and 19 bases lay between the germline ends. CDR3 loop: CASRPMGGAGEKLFF. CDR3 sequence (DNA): TGCGCCAGCAGACCCATGGGGGGCGCGGGGGAAAAACTGTTTTTT. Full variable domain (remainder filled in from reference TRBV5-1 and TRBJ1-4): KAGVTQTPRYLIKTRGQQVTLSCSPISGHRSVSWYQQTPGQGLQFLFEYFSETQRNKGNFPGRFSGRQFSNSRSEMNVSTLELGDSALYLCASRPMGGAGEKLFFGSGTQLSVL.

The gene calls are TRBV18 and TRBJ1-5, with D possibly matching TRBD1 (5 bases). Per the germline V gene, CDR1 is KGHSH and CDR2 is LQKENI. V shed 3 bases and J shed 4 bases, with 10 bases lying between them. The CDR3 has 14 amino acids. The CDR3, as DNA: TGTGCCAGCTCACCGGGACGGCAAAATCAGCCCCAGCATTTT. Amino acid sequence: CASSPGRQNQPQHF.

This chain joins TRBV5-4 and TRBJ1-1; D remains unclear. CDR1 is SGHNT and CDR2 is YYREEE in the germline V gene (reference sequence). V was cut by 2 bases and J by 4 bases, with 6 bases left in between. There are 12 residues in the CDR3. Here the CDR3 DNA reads TGTGCCAGCAGCTTTGAGGCCACTGAAGCTTTCTTT. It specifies CASSFEATEAFF.

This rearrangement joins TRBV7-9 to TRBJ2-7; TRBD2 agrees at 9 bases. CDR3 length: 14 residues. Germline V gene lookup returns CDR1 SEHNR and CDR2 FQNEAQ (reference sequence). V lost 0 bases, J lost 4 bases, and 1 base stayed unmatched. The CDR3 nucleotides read TGTGCCAGCAGCTTAGCGGCGGGAGGGTACGAGCAGTACTTC. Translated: CASSLAAGGYEQYF.

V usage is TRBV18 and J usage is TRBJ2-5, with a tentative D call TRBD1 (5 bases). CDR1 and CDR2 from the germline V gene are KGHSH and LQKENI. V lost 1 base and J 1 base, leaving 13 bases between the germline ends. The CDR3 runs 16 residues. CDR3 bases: TGTGCCAGCTCACCACGTAAGGCAGGGCTCCAAGAGACCCAGTACTTC. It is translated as CASSPRKAGLQETQYF.

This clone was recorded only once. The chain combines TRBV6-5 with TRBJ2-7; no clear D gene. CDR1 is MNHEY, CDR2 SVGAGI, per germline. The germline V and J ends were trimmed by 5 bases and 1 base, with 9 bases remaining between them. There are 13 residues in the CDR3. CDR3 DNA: TGTGCCAGCAGTGCACCAGAGTCCTACGAGCAGTACTTC. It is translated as CASSAPESYEQYF.

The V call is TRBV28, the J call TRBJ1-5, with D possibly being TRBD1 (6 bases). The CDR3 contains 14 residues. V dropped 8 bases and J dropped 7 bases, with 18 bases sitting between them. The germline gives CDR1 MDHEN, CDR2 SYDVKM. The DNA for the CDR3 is TGTGCCAGCGATTCCTGGGGGCTCGGGCAGCCCCAGCATTTT. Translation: CASDSWGLGQPQHF.

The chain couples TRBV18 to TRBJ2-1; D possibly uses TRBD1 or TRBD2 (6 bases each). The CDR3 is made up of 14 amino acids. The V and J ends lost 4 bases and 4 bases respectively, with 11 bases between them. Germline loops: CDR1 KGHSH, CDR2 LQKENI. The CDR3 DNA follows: TGTGCCAGCTCACAGGGGGGAGAGTACAATGAGCAGTTCTTC. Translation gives CASSQGGEYNEQFF.

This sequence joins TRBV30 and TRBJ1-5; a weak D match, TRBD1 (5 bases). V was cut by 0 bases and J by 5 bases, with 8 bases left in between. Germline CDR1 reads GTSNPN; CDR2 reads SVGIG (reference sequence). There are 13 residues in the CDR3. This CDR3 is CAWSVSRDQPQHF. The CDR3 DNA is TGTGCCTGGAGTGTATCCAGGGATCAGCCCCAGCATTTT.

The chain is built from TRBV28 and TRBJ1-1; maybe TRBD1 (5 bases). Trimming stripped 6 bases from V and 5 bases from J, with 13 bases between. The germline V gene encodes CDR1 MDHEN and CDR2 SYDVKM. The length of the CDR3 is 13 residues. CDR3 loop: CASSPGLRTEAFF. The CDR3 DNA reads TGTGCCAGCAGCCCAGGGTTGAGGACTGAAGCTTTCTTT.

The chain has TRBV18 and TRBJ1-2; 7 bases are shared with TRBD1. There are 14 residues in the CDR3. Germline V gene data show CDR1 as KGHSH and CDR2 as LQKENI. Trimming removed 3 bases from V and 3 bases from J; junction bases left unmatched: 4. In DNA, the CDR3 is TGTGCCAGCTCACCTGGGACAGCTCACTATGGCTACACCTTC. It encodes CASSPGTAHYGYTF.

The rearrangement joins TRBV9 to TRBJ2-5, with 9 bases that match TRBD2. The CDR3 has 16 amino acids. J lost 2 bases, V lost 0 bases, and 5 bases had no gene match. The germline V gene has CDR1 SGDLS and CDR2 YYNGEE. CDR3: CASSVGPSGAQETQYF. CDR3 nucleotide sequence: TGTGCCAGCAGCGTAGGCCCTAGCGGGGCTCAAGAGACCCAGTACTTC.

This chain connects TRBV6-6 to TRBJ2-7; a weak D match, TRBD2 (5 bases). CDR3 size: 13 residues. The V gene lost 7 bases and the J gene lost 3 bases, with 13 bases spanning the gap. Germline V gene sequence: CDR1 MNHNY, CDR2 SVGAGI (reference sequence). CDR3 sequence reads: CASTSGILYEQYF. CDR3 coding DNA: TGTGCCAGCACCTCGGGAATCCTCTACGAGCAGTACTTC.

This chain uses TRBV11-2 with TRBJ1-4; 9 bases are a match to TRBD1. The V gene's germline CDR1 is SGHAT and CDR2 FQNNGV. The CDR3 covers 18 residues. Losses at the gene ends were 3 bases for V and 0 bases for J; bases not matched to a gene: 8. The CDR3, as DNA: TGTGCCAGCAGCTTCGGGACAGGGATCGTTGCAACTAATGAAAAACTGTTTTTT. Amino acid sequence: CASSFGTGIVATNEKLFF.

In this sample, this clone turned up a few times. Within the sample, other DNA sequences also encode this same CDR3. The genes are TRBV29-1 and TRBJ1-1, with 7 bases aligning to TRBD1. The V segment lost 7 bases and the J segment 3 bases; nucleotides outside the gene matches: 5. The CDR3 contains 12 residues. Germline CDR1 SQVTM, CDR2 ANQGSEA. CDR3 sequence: CSADRVDTEAFF. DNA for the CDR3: TGCAGCGCCGACAGGGTAGACACTGAAGCTTTCTTT.

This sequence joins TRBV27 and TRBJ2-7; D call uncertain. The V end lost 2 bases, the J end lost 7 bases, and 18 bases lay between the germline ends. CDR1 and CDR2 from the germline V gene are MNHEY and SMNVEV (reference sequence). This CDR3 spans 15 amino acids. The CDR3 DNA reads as TGTGCCAGCAGTTTAGACCCGGCTAGTAATCTTGAGCAGTACTTC. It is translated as CASSLDPASNLEQYF.

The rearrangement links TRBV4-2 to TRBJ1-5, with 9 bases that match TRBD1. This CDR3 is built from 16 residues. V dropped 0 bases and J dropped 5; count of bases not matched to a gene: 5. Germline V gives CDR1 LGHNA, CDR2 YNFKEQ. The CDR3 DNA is TGTGCCAGCAGCCAAGACTTGGACAGGGGATATCAGCCCCAGCATTTT. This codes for CASSQDLDRGYQPQHF.

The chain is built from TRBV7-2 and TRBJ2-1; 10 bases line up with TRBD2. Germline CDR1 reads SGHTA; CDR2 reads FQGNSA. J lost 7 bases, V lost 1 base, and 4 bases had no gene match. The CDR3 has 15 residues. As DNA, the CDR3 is TGTGCCAGCAGCTTAGTTTTTAGCGGGAGGAATGAGCAGTTCTTC. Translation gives CASSLVFSGRNEQFF.

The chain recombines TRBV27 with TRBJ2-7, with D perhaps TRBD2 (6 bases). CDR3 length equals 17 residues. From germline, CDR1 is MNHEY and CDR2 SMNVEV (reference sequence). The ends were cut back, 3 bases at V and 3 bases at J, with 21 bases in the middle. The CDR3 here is CASSFAGFPAGRYEQYF. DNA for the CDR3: TGTGCCAGCAGTTTCGCGGGGTTCCCGGCAGGGCGCTACGAGCAGTACTTC.